These 12 T cell receptor beta chains share one sample of origin, sequenced in a study of blood T cell repertoires in COVID-19. TCRdb's table, derived via immunoSEQ multiplex PCR, lists solely in-frame clones and lacks some. The sample lists about 98,000 clones; nearly 90% were seen once. The sequenced material came from peripheral blood. The source is a man between 65 and 85 years old with acute or convalescent COVID-19.

CDR3 nucleotides: TGTGCCAGCAGTACCACAGGGATCGGGCAGCCCCAGCATTTT. Its protein product is CASSTTGIGQPQHF. The chain employs TRBV2 and TRBJ1-5, with D perhaps TRBD1 (6 bases). V lost 5 bases and J lost 7, with 15 bases in between. Per the germline V gene, CDR1 is SNHLY and CDR2 is FYNNEI. The CDR3 has 14 amino acids.

The CDR3 region is CASSPDRGNSPLHF. The CDR3 DNA sequence: TGTGCCAGCAGTCCCGACCGCGGGAATTCACCCCTCCACTTT. The chain has TRBV28 and TRBJ1-6; no definite D call. Germline V gene data show CDR1 as MDHEN and CDR2 as SYDVKM. The CDR3 length is 14 residues. V lost 5 bases and J 7 bases, leaving 12 bases between the germline ends.

This clone was recorded only once. CDR3 region: CARSLTSGEVDTQYF. DNA of the CDR3: TGTGCCAGAAGCTTGACTAGCGGTGAAGTGGATACGCAGTATTTT. The chain employs TRBV5-3 and TRBJ2-3; 8 bases agree with TRBD2. TRBV5-3 is flagged as an ORF with uncertain function. This CDR3 comprises 15 residues. The V gene end was trimmed by 1 base and the J gene end by 6 bases; junction bases not matched to a gene: 7.

DNA of the CDR3: TGCGCCAGCAGCAGAGACAGGGATGACAATCAGCCCCAGCATTTT. It specifies CASSRDRDDNQPQHF. The J gene is TRBJ1-5, the V gene TRBV5-1; 7 bases line up with TRBD1. The CDR3 runs 15 residues. Germline V lookup: CDR1 SGHRS, CDR2 YFSETQ. Losses at the gene ends were 4 bases for V and 3 bases for J; bases not matched to a gene: 7.

The gene calls are TRBV2 and TRBJ2-1; 7 bases match TRBD2. The CDR3 totals 15 residues. The germline gives CDR1 SNHLY, CDR2 FYNNEI. The V segment lost 5 bases and the J segment 6 bases; nucleotides outside the gene matches: 10. The CDR3 loop is CASSSSGAGPNEQFF. In nucleotides, the CDR3 is TGTGCCAGCAGTTCATCGGGAGCGGGGCCCAATGAGCAGTTCTTC.

This clone has just a few counts. The same CDR3 arises from other DNA sequences in this sample as well. The chain has TRBV6-4 and TRBJ2-3, with TRBD2 matching over 11 bases. V was pared by 0 bases and J by 4 bases, with 0 bases of the junction left unmatched. This CDR3 region has 15 residues. The germline V gene has CDR1 MRHNA and CDR2 SNTAGT. CDR3 in DNA: TGTGCCAGCAGTGACTCTAGCGGGGGGGCAGATACGCAGTATTTT. It codes for CASSDSSGGADTQYF.

In its sample, this clone was seen a few times. The chain couples TRBV28 to TRBJ1-2, with 12 positions matching TRBD1. Per the germline V gene, CDR1 is MDHEN and CDR2 is SYDVKM. CDR3 length: 18 amino acids. The V and J ends lost 5 bases and 6 bases, in that order; junction bases with no gene match: 16. In DNA form, the CDR3 reads TGTGCCAGCAGTCAGGTGGGACAGGGGGCCTTACTGAATCATGGCTACACCTTC. Its protein is CASSQVGQGALLNHGYTF.

J is TRBJ2-1 and V is TRBV6-5, with TRBD2 matching over 9 bases. The CDR3 is 14 amino acids. CDR1 is MNHEY, CDR2 SVGAGI, per germline. V shed 8 bases and J 5 bases; nucleotides not matched to a gene: 7. As DNA, the CDR3 is TGTGCCAGCCTTCCTAGCGGGGATAACAATGAGCAGTTCTTC. This translates into CASLPSGDNNEQFF.

This sequence joins TRBV6-1 and TRBJ1-5, with a tentative D call TRBD1 (6 bases). Per the germline V gene, CDR1 is MNHNS and CDR2 is SASEGT. The germline V and J ends were trimmed by 2 bases and 5 bases, with 13 bases remaining between them. The CDR3 spans 15 residues. This CDR3 is CASSEMRAGDQPQHF. The CDR3 nucleotides read TGTGCCAGCAGTGAAATGAGGGCAGGGGATCAGCCCCAGCATTTT.

The chain is built from TRBV6-1 and TRBJ2-7; D remains ambiguous. The CDR3 is 16 amino acids. Trimming pared 0 bases from V and 0 bases from J, leaving 12 bases between. Per germline, CDR1 MNHNS and CDR2 SASEGT. The CDR3 DNA reads as TGTGCCAGCAGTGAAGCTCTGCACATTGCCTCCTACGAGCAGTACTTC. Translated: CASSEALHIASYEQYF.

This chain uses TRBV2 with TRBJ1-2; possible D gene TRBD1, 5 bases. V was trimmed by 6 bases and J by 5 bases, leaving 13 bases between them. The length of the CDR3 is 13 residues. The germline CDR1 and CDR2 sequences are SNHLY and FYNNEI. The CDR3 sequence is CASRGVHSYGYTF. For the CDR3, the DNA is TGTGCCAGCAGAGGGGTACATTCGTATGGCTACACCTTC.

The V call is TRBV5-1, the J call TRBJ2-5; TRBD2 agrees at 7 bases. The CDR3 totals 14 residues. The trim removed 6 bases at V and 5 bases at J, leaving 10 bases unmatched. Germline-derived CDR1 and CDR2 are SGHRS and YFSETQ. The chain's CDR3 is CASTPELLAETQYF. CDR3 in DNA: TGCGCCAGCACCCCCGAGCTACTAGCGGAGACCCAGTACTTC. Together with reference TRBV5-1 and TRBJ2-5, the CDR3 gives the full variable domain: KAGVTQTPRYLIKTRGQQVTLSCSPISGHRSVSWYQQTPGQGLQFLFEYFSETQRNKGNFPGRFSGRQFSNSRSEMNVSTLELGDSALYLCASTPELLAETQYFGPGTRLLVL.